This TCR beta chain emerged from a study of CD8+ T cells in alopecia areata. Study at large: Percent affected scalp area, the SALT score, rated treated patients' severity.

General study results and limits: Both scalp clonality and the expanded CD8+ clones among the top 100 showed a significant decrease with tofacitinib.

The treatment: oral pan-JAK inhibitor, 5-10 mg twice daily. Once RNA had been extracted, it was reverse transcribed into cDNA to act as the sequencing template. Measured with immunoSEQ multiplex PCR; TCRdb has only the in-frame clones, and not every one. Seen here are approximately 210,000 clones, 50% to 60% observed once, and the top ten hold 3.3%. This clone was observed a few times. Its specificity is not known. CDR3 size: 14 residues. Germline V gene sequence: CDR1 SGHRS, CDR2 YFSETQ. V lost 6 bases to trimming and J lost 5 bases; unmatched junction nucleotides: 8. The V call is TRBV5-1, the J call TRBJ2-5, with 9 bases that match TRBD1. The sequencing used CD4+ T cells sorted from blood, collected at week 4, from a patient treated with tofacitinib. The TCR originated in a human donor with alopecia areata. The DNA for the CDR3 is TGCGCCAGCACCGGACAGGGGTTAGAGGAGACCCAGTACTTC. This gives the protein CASTGQGLEETQYF.